This T cell receptor beta chain was profiled in a study of T cell changes during pregnancy in multiple sclerosis. Here immunoSEQ multiplex PCR was the method, and the copy in TCRdb shows in-frame clones only, minus some. The data contain over 9,000 clones, 83% of them singletons. Per the germline V gene, CDR1 is SEHNR and CDR2 is FQNEAQ (reference sequence). Losses at the gene ends were 7 bases for V and 6 bases for J; bases not matched to a gene: 9. This CDR3 contains 15 residues. Sequenced material: CD8+ T cells from peripheral blood mononuclear cells, taken in the third trimester of pregnancy. V and J are TRBV7-9 and TRBJ2-2, with 9 bases aligning to TRBD1. This TCR derives from a female donor in good health, enrolled as a control in a pregnancy study. CDR3 DNA sequence: TGTGCCAGCAACGGCCGGGACAGGGTTCCCGGGGAGCTGTTTTTT. The encoded protein is CASNGRDRVPGELFF.